This T cell receptor (beta chain) was recovered during a study of regulatory T cells in long-lasting Graves disease. Assembly of TCR beta libraries relied on iRepertoire HTBI primers together with Arm-PCR of CDR3 regions. One entry per CDR3 protein results from TCRdb running MiXCR on the multiplex PCR reads. The sample lists about 620,000 distinct CDR3 sequences, roughly 15% seen once, with 18% in the top ten. CDR1 MDHEN and CDR2 SYDVKM come from the germline V gene. The ends were cut back, 2 bases at V and 6 bases at J, with 32 bases in the middle. The CDR3 has 20 residues. Time point defined: newly diagnosed GD, antithyroid drugs for less than 3 months. RNA from PBMCs was the source of the TCR library. This clonotype was counted ten times or more. These same data were also listed under a study on T cells in Graves' hyperthyroidism and ophthalmopathy.

This material consisted of peripheral blood mononuclear cells (PBMCs), taken at new diagnosis, from a patient treated with antithyroid drugs. This chain joins TRBV28 and TRBJ2-7; D is tentatively TRBD1 or TRBD2 (11 bases each). This clonotype was sampled from a woman aged 30 to 39 with Graves disease. CDR3 sequence: CASSLRGTGGLSGRAVEQYF. CDR3 sequence (DNA): TGTGCCAGCAGTTTACGAGGGACAGGGGGACTTAGCGGGAGGGCTGTCGAGCAGTACTTC.